What follows are 15 T cell receptor beta chains derived from one specimen sequenced in a study of blood T cell repertoires in COVID-19. Assay: immunoSEQ multiplex PCR; the TCRdb copy retains only in-frame clones and omits some. The sample contains about 74,000 clones, over 70% of which appear only once. Source material: peripheral blood. The receptors here all came from a man between 65 and 85 years old with acute or convalescent COVID-19.

The J gene is TRBJ2-3, the V gene TRBV11-1; the D gene is possibly TRBD2 (5 bases). The CDR3 runs 12 residues. The germline V gene has CDR1 SGHAT and CDR2 FQDESV (reference sequence). Trimming removed 1 base at V and 6 bases at J, with 5 bases between. Here the CDR3 reads CASSLGGDTQYF. In DNA, the CDR3 is TGTGCCAGCAGCTTAGGCGGGGATACGCAGTATTTT.

Only a few counts were recorded for this clone. This chain links TRBV19 with TRBJ1-1; 10 bases fit TRBD1. The germline gives CDR1 LNHDA, CDR2 SQIVND (reference sequence). The V and J ends lost 5 bases and 5 bases, in that order; junction bases with no gene match: 14. This CDR3 region has 17 residues. The CDR3 reads CASSPEGDRGLGTEAFF. Here the CDR3 DNA reads TGTGCCAGTAGTCCGGAGGGAGACAGGGGGCTAGGGACTGAAGCTTTCTTT.

This chain connects TRBV4-1 to TRBJ1-4, with 7 bases fitting TRBD1. CDR1 MGHRA and CDR2 YSYEKL come from the germline V gene. J gave up 4 bases and V 3 bases, and 11 bases lay outside the gene matches. The length of the CDR3 is 17 residues. CDR3 amino acids: CASSQPLSGTVNEKLFF. The CDR3 nucleotides are TGCGCCAGCAGCCAGCCCTTGTCCGGGACAGTTAATGAAAAACTGTTTTTT.

This chain joins TRBV27 and TRBJ2-7; TRBD2 matches at 10 bases. Trimming removed 6 bases from V and 3 bases from J; junction bases left unmatched: 8. The CDR3 has 15 residues. CDR1 is MNHEY, CDR2 SMNVEV, per germline (reference sequence). The CDR3 reads CASSRTGTSDYEQYF. In nucleotides, the CDR3 is TGTGCCAGCAGCCGGACCGGGACTAGCGACTACGAGCAGTACTTC.

CDR3 sequence reads: CASSPGLAGATQQFF. The CDR3 DNA reads as TGTGCCAGCAGCCCGGGACTAGCGGGAGCAACTCAGCAGTTCTTC. The rearrangement uses TRBV3-1 (or the pseudogene TRBV3-2) and TRBJ2-1, with 14 positions matching TRBD2. Germline V gene data show CDR1 as LGHDT and CDR2 as YNNKEL (reference sequence). The ends lost 4 bases at V and 11 bases at J; junction bases unmatched: 7. The CDR3 is made up of 15 amino acids.

This chain links TRBV19 with TRBJ1-5, with D uncertain. Looked up from germline, CDR1 is LNHDA and CDR2 is SQIVND (reference sequence). The length of the CDR3 is 12 residues. The V gene lost 8 bases and the J gene lost 2 bases, with 7 bases spanning the gap. The CDR3 nucleotides read TGTGCCAGTGTATCCGGCAATCAGCCCCAGCATTTT. Translating gives CASVSGNQPQHF.

The chain uses TRBV19 and TRBJ1-2; D possibly corresponds to TRBD1 (6 bases). Germline loops: CDR1 LNHDA, CDR2 SQIVND (reference sequence). V lost 3 bases to trimming and J lost 7 bases, with 15 bases between them. This CDR3 has 14 amino acids. In DNA form, the CDR3 reads TGTGCCAGTAGTATCTATGGCAGGGGAACTGGCTACACCTTC. This codes for CASSIYGRGTGYTF. The full variable domain, with the rest looked up from reference TRBV19 and TRBJ1-2, is DGGITQSPKYLFRKEGQNVTLSCEQNLNHDAMYWYRQDPGQGLRLIYYSQIVNDFQKGDIAEGYSVSREKKESFPLTVTSAQKNPTAFYLCASSIYGRGTGYTFGSGTRLTVV.

This clone was recorded a few times. This chain joins TRBV4-3 and TRBJ1-2; 7 bases agree with TRBD1. Germline assignment: CDR1 LGHNA and CDR2 YSLEER. The trim removed 1 base at V and 8 bases at J, leaving 7 bases unmatched. The CDR3 length is 14 residues. The CDR3 here is CASSQVTGDGGYTF. The DNA for the CDR3 is TGCGCCAGCAGCCAAGTAACAGGGGATGGGGGCTACACCTTC.

J is TRBJ2-1 and V is TRBV6-2 or TRBV6-3, with 13 positions matching TRBD2. J was trimmed by 7 bases and V by 6 bases; bases with no gene match: 6. The CDR3 consists of 15 residues. Looked up from germline, CDR1 is MNHEY and CDR2 is SVGEGT. The CDR3 nucleotides are TGTGCCAGCAGCCAACTAGCGGGAGGGCCGAATGAGCAGTTCTTC. Residues: CASSQLAGGPNEQFF.

This chain links TRBV7-3 with TRBJ2-2; TRBD1 aligns across 7 bases. CDR3 length: 14 residues. Germline-derived CDR1 and CDR2 are SGHTA and FQGTGA. With 3 bases clipped from V and 8 bases from J, the junction kept 6 bases outside the gene matches. Here the CDR3 DNA reads TGTGCCAGCAGCTTTGGCCAGGGGGAGGGGGAGCTGTTTTTT. Amino acids: CASSFGQGEGELFF.

In its sample, this clone was seen a few times. The chain uses TRBV18 and TRBJ1-3; 8 bases line up with TRBD1. This CDR3 is 17 amino acids long. With V trimmed by 5 bases and J by 3 bases, 12 bases remained unmatched. CDR1 is KGHSH and CDR2 is LQKENI in the germline V gene. CDR3 region: CASSTNRDRGGGNTIYF. The DNA of the CDR3 is TGTGCCAGCTCAACTAATCGCGACAGGGGAGGTGGAAACACCATATATTTT.

The rearrangement uses TRBV14 and TRBJ1-4; D is uncertain. The CDR3 is 14 residues long. The germline V and J ends were trimmed by 4 bases and 0 bases, with 6 bases remaining between them. The V gene's germline CDR1 is SGHDN and CDR2 FVKESK. The CDR3, as DNA: TGTGCCAGCAGCCGACTGACAACTAATGAAAAACTGTTTTTT. The encoded protein is CASSRLTTNEKLFF.

V gene TRBV4-2 combines with J gene TRBJ2-1; the D gene is possibly TRBD2 (5 bases). The germline CDR1 and CDR2 sequences are LGHNA and YNFKEQ. Trimming left V 4 bases short and J 7 bases short, with 20 bases between. This CDR3 has 16 residues. For the CDR3, the DNA is TGTGCCAGCAGCCGCCGGGTTGGAGGTAGCGAGAATGAGCAGTTCTTC. It encodes CASSRRVGGSENEQFF.

This clone was counted only a few times. J is TRBJ2-1 and V is TRBV14; possible D gene TRBD2, 8 bases. V was pared by 3 bases and J by 8 bases, with 17 bases between. The CDR3 spans 15 residues. The germline CDR1 and CDR2 sequences are SGHDN and FVKESK. The CDR3: CASSQGQFGRDEQFF. In DNA form, the CDR3 reads TGTGCCAGCAGCCAGGGACAGTTCGGGAGGGATGAGCAGTTCTTC.

The chain is built from TRBV5-6 and TRBJ2-1; 12 positions agree with TRBD2. CDR1 is SGHDT, CDR2 YYEEEE, per germline. Trimming cost V 4 bases and J 8 bases; bases outside gene matches: 4. The length of the CDR3 is 14 residues. CDR3 region: CASSLTSGSDEQFF. The DNA for the CDR3 is TGTGCCAGCAGCCTGACTAGCGGGAGCGATGAGCAGTTCTTC.